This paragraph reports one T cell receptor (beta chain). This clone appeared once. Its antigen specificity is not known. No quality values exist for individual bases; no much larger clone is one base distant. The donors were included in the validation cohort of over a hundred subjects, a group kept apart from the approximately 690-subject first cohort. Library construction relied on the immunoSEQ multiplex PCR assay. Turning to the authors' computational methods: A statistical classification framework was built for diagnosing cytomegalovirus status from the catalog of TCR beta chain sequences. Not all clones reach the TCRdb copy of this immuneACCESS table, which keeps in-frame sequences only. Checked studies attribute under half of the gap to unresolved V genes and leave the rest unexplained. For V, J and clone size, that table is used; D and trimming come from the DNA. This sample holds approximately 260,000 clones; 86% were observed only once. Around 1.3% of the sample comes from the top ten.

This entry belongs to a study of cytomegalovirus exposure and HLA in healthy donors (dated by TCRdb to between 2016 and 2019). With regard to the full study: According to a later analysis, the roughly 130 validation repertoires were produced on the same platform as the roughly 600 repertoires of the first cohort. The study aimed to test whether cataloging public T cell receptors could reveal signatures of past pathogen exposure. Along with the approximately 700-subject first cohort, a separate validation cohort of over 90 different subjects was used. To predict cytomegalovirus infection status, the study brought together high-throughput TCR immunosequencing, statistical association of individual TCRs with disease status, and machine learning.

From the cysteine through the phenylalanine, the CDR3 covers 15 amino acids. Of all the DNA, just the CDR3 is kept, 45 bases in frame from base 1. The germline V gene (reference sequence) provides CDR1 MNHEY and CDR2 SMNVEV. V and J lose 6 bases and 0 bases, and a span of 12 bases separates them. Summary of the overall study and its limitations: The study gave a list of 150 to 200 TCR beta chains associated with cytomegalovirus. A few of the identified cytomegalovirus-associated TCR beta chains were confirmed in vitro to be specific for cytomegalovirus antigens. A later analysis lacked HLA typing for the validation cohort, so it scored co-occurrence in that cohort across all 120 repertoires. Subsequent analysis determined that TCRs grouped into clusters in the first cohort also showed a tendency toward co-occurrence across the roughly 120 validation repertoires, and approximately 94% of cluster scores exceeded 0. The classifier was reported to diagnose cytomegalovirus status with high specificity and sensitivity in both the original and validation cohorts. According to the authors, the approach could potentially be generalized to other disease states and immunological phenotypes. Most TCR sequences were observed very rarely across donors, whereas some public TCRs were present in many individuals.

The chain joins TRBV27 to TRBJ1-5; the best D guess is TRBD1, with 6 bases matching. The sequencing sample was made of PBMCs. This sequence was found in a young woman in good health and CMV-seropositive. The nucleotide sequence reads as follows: TGTGCCAGCAGAGACAGGTTGGATAGCAATCAGCCCCAGCATTTT. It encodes CASRDRLDSNQPQHF.